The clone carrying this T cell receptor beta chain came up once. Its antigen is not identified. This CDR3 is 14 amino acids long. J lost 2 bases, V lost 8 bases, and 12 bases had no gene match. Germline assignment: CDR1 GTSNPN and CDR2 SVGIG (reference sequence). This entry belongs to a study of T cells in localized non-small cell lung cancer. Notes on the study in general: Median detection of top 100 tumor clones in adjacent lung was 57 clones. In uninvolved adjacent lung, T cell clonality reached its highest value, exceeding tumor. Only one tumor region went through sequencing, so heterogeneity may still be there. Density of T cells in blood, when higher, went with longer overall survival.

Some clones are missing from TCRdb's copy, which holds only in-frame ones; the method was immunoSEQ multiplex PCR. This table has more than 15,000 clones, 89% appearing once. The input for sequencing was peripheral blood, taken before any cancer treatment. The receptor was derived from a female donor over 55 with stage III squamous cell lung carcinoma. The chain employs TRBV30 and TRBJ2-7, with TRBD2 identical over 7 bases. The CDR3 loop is CAAEGWAGAYEQYF. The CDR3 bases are TGTGCCGCTGAGGGGTGGGCGGGAGCCTACGAGCAGTACTTC.